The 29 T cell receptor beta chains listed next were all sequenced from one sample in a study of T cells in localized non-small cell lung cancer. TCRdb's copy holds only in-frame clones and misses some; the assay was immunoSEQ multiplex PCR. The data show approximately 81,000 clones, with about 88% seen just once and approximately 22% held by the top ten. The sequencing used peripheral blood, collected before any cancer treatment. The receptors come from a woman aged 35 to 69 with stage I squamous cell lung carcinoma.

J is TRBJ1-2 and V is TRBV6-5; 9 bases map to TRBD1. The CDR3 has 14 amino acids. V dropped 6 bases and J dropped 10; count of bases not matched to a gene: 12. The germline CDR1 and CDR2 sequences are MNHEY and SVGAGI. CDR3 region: CASSRSRDREIYTF. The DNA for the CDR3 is TGTGCCAGCAGCAGGAGCCGGGACAGGGAAATCTACACCTTC.

CDR3 DNA sequence: TGTGCCAGCAGTGCCGATCGGACAGCCAACTATGGCTACACCTTC. This encodes CASSADRTANYGYTF. V usage is TRBV2 and J usage is TRBJ1-2; D is perhaps TRBD1 (6 bases). Germline CDR1 is SNHLY and CDR2 is FYNNEI. Between the trimmed V and J ends, which lost 4 bases and 2 bases, there was a span of 14 bases. This CDR3 spans 15 amino acids.

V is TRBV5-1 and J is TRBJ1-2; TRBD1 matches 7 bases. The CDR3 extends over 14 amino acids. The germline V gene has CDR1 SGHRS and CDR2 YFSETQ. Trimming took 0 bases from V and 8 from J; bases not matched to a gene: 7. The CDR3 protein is CASSLGDRAGGYTF. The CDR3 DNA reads TGCGCCAGCAGCTTGGGAGACAGGGCCGGCGGCTACACCTTC. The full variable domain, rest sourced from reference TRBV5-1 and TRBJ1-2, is KAGVTQTPRYLIKTRGQQVTLSCSPISGHRSVSWYQQTPGQGLQFLFEYFSETQRNKGNFPGRFSGRQFSNSRSEMNVSTLELGDSALYLCASSLGDRAGGYTFGSGTRLTVV.

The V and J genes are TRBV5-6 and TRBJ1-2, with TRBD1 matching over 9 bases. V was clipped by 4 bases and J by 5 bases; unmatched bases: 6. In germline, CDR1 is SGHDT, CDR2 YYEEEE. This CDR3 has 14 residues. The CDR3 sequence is CASSPGTGWYGYTF. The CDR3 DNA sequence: TGTGCCAGCAGCCCCGGGACAGGGTGGTATGGCTACACCTTC.

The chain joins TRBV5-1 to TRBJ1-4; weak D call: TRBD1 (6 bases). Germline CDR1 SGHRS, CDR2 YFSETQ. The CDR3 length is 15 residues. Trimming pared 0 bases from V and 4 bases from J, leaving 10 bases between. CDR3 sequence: CASSLAGDGNEKLFF. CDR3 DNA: TGCGCCAGCAGCTTGGCAGGGGATGGTAATGAAAAACTGTTTTTT.

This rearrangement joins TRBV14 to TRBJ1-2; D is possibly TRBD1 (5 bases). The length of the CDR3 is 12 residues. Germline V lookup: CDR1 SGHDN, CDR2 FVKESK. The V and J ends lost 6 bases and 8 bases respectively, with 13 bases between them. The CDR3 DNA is TGTGCCAGCAGGAAACAGGACTCGGGCTACACCTTC. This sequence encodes CASRKQDSGYTF.

CDR3 coding DNA: TGTGCCAGCAGCTTAGGGGACATCTACGAGCAGTACTTC. Amino acids: CASSLGDIYEQYF. V gene TRBV11-2 combines with J gene TRBJ2-7; weak D call: TRBD1 (6 bases). Germline CDR1 reads SGHAT; CDR2 reads FQNNGV. This CDR3 region has 13 residues. V dropped 1 base and J dropped 3 bases, with 7 bases sitting between them.

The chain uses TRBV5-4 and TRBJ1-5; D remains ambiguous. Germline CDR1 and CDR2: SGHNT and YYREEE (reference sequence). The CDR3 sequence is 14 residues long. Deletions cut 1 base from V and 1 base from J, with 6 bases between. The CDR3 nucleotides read TGTGCCAGCAGCTTGAGACCAAGCAATCAGCCCCAGCATTTT. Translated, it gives CASSLRPSNQPQHF. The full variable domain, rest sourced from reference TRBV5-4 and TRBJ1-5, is ETGVTQSPTHLIKTRGQQVTLRCSSQSGHNTVSWYQQALGQGPQFIFQYYREEENGRGNFPPRFSGLQFPNYSSELNVNALELDDSALYLCASSLRPSNQPQHFGDGTRLSIL.

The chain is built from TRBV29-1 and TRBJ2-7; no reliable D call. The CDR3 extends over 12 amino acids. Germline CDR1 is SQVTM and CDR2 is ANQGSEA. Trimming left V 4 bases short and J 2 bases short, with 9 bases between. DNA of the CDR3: TGCAGCGTTGGTGGGTCGCCCTACGAGCAGTACTTC. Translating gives CSVGGSPYEQYF.

Here the CDR3 reads CASRSLPSGGRTDTQYF. In nucleotides, the CDR3 is TGCGCCAGCAGAAGCCTCCCTAGCGGGGGCCGCACAGATACGCAGTATTTT. This chain joins TRBV5-1 and TRBJ2-3; 10 positions agree with TRBD2. The V gene's germline CDR1 is SGHRS and CDR2 YFSETQ. V lost 5 bases, J lost 1 base, and 10 bases stayed unmatched. The length of the CDR3 is 17 residues.

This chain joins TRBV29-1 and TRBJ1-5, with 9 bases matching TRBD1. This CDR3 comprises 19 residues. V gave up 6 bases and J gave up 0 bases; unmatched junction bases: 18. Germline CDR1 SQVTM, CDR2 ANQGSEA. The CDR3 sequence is CSVTFGTGTGGYSNQPQHF. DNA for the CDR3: TGCAGCGTAACTTTCGGGACAGGGACCGGTGGGTATAGCAATCAGCCCCAGCATTTT.

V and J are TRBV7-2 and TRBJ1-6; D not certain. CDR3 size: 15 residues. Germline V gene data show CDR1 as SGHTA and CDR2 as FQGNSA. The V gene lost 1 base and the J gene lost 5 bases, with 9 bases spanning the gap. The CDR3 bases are TGTGCCAGCAGCTTAGATGTCCTCAATAATTCACCCCTCCACTTT. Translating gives CASSLDVLNNSPLHF.

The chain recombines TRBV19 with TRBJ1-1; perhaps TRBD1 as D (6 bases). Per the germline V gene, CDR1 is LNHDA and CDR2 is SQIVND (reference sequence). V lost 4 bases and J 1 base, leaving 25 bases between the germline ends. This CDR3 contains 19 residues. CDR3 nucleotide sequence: TGTGCCAGTAGTAATTTCAGGGGTTGGACCCCACAGCAGAACACTGAAGCTTTCTTT. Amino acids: CASSNFRGWTPQQNTEAFF.

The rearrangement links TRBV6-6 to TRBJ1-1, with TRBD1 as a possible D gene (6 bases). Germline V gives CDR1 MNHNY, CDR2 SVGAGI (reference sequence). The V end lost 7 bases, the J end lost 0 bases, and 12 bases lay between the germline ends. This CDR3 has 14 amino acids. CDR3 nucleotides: TGTGCCAGCAATATGGACAGAATGAACACTGAAGCTTTCTTT. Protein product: CASNMDRMNTEAFF.

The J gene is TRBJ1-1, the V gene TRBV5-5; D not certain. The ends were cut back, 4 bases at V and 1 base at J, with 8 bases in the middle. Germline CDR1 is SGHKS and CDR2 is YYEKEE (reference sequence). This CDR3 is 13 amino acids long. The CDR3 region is CASSVPWNTEAFF. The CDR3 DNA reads TGTGCCAGCAGCGTCCCATGGAACACTGAAGCTTTCTTT.

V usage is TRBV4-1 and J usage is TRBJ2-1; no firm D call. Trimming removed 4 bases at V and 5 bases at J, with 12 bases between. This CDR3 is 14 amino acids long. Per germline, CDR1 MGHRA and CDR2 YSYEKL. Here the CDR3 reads CASSRGRDHNEQFF. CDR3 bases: TGCGCCAGCAGCCGGGGTCGCGATCACAATGAGCAGTTCTTC.

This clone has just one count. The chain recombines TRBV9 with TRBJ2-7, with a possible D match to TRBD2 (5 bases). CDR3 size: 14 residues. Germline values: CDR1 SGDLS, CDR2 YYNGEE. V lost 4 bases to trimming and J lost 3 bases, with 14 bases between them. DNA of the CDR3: TGTGCCAGCAGCCCCCGGACGGCGGGCTACGAGCAGTACTTC. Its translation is CASSPRTAGYEQYF.

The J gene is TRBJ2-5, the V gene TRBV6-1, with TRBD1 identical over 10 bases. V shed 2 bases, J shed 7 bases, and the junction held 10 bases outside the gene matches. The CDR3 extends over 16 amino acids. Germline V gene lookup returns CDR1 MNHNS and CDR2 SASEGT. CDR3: CASSEQWGQGRGTQYF. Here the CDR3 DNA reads TGTGCCAGCAGTGAACAGTGGGGACAGGGGCGGGGGACCCAGTACTTC.

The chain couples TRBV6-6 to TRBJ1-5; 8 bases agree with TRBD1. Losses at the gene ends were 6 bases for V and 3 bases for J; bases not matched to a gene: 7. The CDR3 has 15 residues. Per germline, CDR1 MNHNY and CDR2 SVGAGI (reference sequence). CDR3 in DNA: TGTGCCAGCAGCTCCGGACAGGGACACAATCAGCCCCAGCATTTT. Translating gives CASSSGQGHNQPQHF.

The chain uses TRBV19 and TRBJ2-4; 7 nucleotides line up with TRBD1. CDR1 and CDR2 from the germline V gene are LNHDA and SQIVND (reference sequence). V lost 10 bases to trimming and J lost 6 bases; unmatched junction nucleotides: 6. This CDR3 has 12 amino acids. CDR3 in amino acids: CATGTAPNIQYF. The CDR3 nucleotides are TGTGCCACTGGGACAGCCCCAAACATTCAGTACTTC. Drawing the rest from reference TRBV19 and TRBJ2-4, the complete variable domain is DGGITQSPKYLFRKEGQNVTLSCEQNLNHDAMYWYRQDPGQGLRLIYYSQIVNDFQKGDIAEGYSVSREKKESFPLTVTSAQKNPTAFYLCATGTAPNIQYFGAGTRLSVL.

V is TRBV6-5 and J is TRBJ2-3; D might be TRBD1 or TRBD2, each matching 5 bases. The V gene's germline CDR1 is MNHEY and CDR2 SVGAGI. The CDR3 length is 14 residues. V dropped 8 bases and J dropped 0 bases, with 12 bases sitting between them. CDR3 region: CASQGASSTDTQYF. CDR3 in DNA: TGTGCCAGCCAGGGAGCCTCTAGCACAGATACGCAGTATTTT.

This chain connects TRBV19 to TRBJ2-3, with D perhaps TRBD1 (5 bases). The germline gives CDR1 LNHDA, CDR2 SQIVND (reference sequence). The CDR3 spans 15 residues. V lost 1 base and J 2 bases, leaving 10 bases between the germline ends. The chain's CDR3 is CASSIGRTHTDTQYF. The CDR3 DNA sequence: TGTGCCAGTAGTATAGGGCGGACACACACAGATACGCAGTATTTT.

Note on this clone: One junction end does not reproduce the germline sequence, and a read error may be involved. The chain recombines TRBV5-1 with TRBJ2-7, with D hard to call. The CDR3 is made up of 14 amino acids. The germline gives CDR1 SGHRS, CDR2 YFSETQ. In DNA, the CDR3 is TGCGCCAGCAGTTTGGATTACCTAGCCTACGAGCAGTACTTC. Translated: CASSLDYLAYEQYF.

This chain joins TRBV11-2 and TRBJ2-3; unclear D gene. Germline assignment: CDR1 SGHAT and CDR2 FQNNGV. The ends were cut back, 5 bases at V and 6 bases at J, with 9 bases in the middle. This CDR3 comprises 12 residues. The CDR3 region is CASSPRRDTQYF. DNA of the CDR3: TGTGCCAGCAGCCCCCGCAGGGATACGCAGTATTTT.

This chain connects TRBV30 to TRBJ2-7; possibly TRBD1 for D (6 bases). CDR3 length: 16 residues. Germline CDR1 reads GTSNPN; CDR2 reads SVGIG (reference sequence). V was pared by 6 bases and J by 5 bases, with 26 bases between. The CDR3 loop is CACLPPGAGVIHEQYF. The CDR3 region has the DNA TGTGCCTGCCTACCCCCAGGAGCAGGGGTGATCCACGAGCAGTACTTC.

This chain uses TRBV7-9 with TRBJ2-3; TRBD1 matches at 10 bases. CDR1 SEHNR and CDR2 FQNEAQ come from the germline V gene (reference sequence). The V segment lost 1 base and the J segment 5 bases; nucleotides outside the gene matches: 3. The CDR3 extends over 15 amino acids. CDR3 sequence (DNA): TGTGCCAGCAGCTTAGGACAGGGGGCGCGAGATACGCAGTATTTT. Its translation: CASSLGQGARDTQYF.

The CDR3 DNA sequence: TGTGCCAGTAGTATTGATGGACTCCTACCCCTCCACTTT. Its translation: CASSIDGLLPLHF. The rearrangement joins TRBV19 to TRBJ1-6; no firm D call. V was clipped by 3 bases and J by 12 bases, with 12 bases between them. The CDR3 covers 13 residues. Germline-derived CDR1 and CDR2 are LNHDA and SQIVND (reference sequence).

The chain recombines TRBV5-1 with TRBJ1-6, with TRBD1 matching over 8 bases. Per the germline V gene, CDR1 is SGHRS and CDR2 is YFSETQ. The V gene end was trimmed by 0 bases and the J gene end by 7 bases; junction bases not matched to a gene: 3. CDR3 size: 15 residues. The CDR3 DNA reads TGCGCCAGCAGCTTGGCCAGGGGGCAGAATTCACCCCTCCACTTT. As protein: CASSLARGQNSPLHF.

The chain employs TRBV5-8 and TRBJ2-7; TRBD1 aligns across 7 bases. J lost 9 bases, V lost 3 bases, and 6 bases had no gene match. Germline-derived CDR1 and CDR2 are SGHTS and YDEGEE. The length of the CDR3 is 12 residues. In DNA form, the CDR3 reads TGTGCCAGCAGCTGGGAAGCAGGGGGGCAGTACTTC. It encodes CASSWEAGGQYF.